The clone carrying this TCR beta chain was recorded a few times. The antigen is not known. The sample comes from a study of post-analysis software for immune sequencing data. Whole-study context: The cohort encompassed relapsing-remitting, secondary progressive and progressive-relapsing multiple sclerosis disease courses.

The CDR3 consists of 13 residues. The V gene's germline CDR1 is SGHKS and CDR2 YYEKEE (reference sequence). V lost 3 bases and J 7 bases, leaving 13 bases between the germline ends. Findings of the study overall: Patients used about 5 TRBV segments, including TRBV5-6, TRBV5-1 and TRBV20-1, more often than controls.

TCR beta cDNA libraries had unique molecular identifiers. One entry per CDR3 protein, called by TCRdb with MiXCR from the PCR reads. Counted here are about 820,000 distinct CDR3 sequences, under 70% occurring once; the ten biggest clones make up over 4%. The clonotype comes from a girl aged 5-17 years with multiple sclerosis. Sequencing was done on a sample of blood. V gene TRBV5-5 combines with J gene TRBJ2-5; D possibly corresponds to TRBD2 (6 bases). This CDR3 reads CASSWGLEGTQYF. The CDR3 DNA reads as TGTGCCAGCAGCTGGGGACTGGAGGGGACCCAGTACTTC.